This paragraph covers one T cell receptor beta chain sequence. The sample comes from a study of blood T cell repertoires in COVID-19. At the level of the study: From the United States, Italy and Spain came samples of acute and convalescent COVID-19. In each case, the material was cDNA or gDNA derived from T cells, B-cell-depleted T cells, or PBMCs.

V shed 2 bases and J 3 bases; nucleotides not matched to a gene: 10. The CDR3 has 16 residues. The V gene's germline CDR1 is SNHLY and CDR2 FYNNEI. Assay: immunoSEQ multiplex PCR; the TCRdb copy retains only in-frame clones and omits some. This table holds around 70,000 clones, approximately 83% found once. The TCR originated in a human donor in a cohort sampled during active COVID-19. The rearrangement uses TRBV2 and TRBJ2-7, with 7 bases lining up with TRBD1. Sequences were obtained from peripheral blood. The CDR3 loop is CASSEIGTGVYYEQYF. For the CDR3, the DNA is TGTGCCAGCAGTGAAATAGGAACAGGGGTCTACTACGAGCAGTACTTC.